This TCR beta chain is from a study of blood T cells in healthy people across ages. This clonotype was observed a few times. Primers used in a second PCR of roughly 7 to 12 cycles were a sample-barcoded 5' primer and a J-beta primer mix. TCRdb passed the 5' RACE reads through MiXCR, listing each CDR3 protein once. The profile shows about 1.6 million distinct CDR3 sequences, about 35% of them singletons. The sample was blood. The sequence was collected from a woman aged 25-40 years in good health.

The CDR3 DNA is TGTGCCAGCAGCCAATTTAGCGGGGGCTACCCGACAGATACGCAGTATTTT. Translating gives CASSQFSGGYPTDTQYF. The chain has TRBV3-1 and TRBJ2-3; 9 bases are shared with TRBD2. Trimming cost V 2 bases and J 3 bases; bases outside gene matches: 9. CDR1 LGHDT and CDR2 YNNKEL come from the germline V gene (reference sequence). CDR3 length: 17 amino acids.